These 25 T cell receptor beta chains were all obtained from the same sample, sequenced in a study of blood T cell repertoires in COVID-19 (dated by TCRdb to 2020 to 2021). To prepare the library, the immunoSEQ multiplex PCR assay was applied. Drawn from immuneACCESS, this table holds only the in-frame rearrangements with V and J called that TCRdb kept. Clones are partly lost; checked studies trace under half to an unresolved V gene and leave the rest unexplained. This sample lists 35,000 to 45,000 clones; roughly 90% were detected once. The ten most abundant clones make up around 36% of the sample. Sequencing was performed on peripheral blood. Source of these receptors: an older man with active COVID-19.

CDR3 loop: CASSSQGSGTQYF. In DNA, the CDR3 is TGTGCCAGCAGTTCTCAGGGGTCGGGGACCCAGTACTTC. This rearrangement joins TRBV6-2 or TRBV6-3 to TRBJ2-5, with a tentative D call TRBD1 (6 bases). Germline assignment: CDR1 MNHEY and CDR2 SVGEGT. With 4 bases removed from V and 7 bases from J, the gap between germline ends came to 13 bases. There are 13 residues in the CDR3.

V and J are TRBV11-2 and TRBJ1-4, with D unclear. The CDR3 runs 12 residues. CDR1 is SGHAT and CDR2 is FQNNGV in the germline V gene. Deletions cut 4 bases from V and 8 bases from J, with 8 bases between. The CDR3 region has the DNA TGTGCCAGCAGCTCCCCTCGGGAAAAACTGTTTTTT. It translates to CASSSPREKLFF.

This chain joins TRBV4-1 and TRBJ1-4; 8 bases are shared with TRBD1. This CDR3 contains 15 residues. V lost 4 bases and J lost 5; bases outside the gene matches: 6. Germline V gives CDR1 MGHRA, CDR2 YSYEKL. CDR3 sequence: CASSRTGGSNEKLFF. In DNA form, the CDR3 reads TGCGCCAGCAGCCGAACAGGGGGGTCGAATGAAAAACTGTTTTTT.

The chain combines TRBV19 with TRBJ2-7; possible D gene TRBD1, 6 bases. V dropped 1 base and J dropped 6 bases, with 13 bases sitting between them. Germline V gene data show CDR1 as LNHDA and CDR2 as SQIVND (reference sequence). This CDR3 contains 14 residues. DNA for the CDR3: TGTGCCAGTAGTATAGGCCAGGGGATCCGCGAGCAGTACTTC. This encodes CASSIGQGIREQYF.

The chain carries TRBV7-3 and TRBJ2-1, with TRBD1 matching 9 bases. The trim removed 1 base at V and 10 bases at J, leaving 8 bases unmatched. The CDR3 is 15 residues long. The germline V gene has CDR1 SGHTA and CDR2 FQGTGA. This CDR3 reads CASSLMGQGVNEQFF. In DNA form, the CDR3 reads TGTGCCAGCAGCTTAATGGGACAGGGCGTTAACGAGCAGTTCTTC.

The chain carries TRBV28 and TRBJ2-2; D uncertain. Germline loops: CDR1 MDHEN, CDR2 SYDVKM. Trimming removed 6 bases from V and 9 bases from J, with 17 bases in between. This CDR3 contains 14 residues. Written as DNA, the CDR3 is TGTGCCAGCAGCTCAATGGTCCGCGTTCGGGAGCTGTTTTTT. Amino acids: CASSSMVRVRELFF. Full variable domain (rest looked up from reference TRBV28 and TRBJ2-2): DVKVTQSSRYLVKRTGEKVFLECVQDMDHENMFWYRQDPGLGLRLIYFSYDVKMKEKGDIPEGYSVSREKKERFSLILESASTNQTSMYLCASSSMVRVRELFFGEGSRLTVL.

This CDR3 reads CASSEGQGRAGELFF. The CDR3 region has the DNA TGTGCCAGCAGTGAAGGACAGGGCAGGGCCGGGGAGCTGTTTTTT. This chain joins TRBV6-1 and TRBJ2-2; TRBD1 matches at 7 bases. The V and J ends lost 1 base and 6 bases, in that order; junction bases with no gene match: 5. Germline values: CDR1 MNHNS, CDR2 SASEGT. The CDR3 extends over 15 amino acids.

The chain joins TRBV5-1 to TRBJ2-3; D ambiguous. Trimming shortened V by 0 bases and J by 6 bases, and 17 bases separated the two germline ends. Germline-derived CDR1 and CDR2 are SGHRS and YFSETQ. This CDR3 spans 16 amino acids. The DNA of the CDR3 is TGCGCCAGCAGCTTGGCCGTGAACCGACCGAGGGATACGCAGTATTTT. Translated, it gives CASSLAVNRPRDTQYF.

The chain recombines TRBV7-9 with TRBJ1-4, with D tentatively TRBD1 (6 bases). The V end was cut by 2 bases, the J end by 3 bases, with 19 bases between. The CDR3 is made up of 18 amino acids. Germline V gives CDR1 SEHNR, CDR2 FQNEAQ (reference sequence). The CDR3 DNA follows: TGTGCCAGCAGCTTAAAGTTGTACAGGGATGTTCCTAATGAAAAACTGTTTTTT. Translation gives CASSLKLYRDVPNEKLFF.

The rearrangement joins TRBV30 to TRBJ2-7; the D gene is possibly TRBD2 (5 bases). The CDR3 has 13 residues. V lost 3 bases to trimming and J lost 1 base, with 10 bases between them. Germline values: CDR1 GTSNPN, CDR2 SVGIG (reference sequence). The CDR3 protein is CAWSVSGSYEQYF. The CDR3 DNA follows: TGTGCCTGGAGCGTTTCGGGGTCCTACGAGCAGTACTTC.

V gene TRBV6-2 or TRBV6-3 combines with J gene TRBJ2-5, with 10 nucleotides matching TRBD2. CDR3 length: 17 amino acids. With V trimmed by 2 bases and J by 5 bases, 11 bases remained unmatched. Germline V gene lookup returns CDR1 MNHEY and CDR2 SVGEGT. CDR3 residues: CASSYGALAGPGETQYF. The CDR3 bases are TGTGCCAGCAGTTACGGGGCACTAGCGGGGCCCGGCGAGACCCAGTACTTC.

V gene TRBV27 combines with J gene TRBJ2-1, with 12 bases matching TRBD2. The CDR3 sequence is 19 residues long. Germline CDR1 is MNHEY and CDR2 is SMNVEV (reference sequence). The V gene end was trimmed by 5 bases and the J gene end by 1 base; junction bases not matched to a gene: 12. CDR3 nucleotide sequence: TGTGCCAGCAGTGATCCGGGACTAGCGGGTACAATTTCCTACAATGAGCAGTTCTTC. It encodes CASSDPGLAGTISYNEQFF.

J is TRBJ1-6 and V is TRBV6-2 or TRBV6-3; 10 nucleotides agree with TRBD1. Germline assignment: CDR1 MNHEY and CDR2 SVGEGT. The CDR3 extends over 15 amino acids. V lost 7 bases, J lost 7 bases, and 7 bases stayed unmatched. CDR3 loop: CASTPRDRGNSPLHF. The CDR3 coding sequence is TGTGCCAGCACCCCCCGGGACAGGGGCAATTCACCCCTCCACTTT.

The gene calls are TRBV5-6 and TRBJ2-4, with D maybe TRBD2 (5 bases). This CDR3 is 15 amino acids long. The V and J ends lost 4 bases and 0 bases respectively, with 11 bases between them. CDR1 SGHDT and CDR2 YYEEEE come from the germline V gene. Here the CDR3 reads CASSRETVAKNIQYF. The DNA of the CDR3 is TGTGCCAGCAGCAGGGAGACGGTAGCCAAAAACATTCAGTACTTC.

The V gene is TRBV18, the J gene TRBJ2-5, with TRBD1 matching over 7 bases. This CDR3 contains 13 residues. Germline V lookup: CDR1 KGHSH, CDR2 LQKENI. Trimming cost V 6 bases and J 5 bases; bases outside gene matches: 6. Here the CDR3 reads CASSVTGLETQYF. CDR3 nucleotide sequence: TGTGCCAGCTCGGTGACAGGGTTGGAGACCCAGTACTTC.

CDR3 loop: CASSLVLAGLGNEQFF. In nucleotides, the CDR3 is TGCGCCAGCAGCTTGGTTCTAGCGGGGCTGGGAAATGAGCAGTTCTTC. This chain joins TRBV5-1 and TRBJ2-1, with 9 bases fitting TRBD2. Trimming at V came to 0 bases and at J to 7 bases, leaving 8 bases not matched to a gene. The CDR3 length is 16 residues. Germline V lookup: CDR1 SGHRS, CDR2 YFSETQ.

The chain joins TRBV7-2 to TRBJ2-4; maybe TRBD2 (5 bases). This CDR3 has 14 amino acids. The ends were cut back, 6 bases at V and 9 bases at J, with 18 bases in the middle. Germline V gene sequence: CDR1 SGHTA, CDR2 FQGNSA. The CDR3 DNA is TGTGCCAGCAGTTCCTCCAGGACTGCTCGCATTCAGTACTTC. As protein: CASSSSRTARIQYF. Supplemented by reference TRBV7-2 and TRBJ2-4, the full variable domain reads GAGVSQSPSNKVTEKGKDVELRCDPISGHTALYWYRQSLGQGLEFLIYFQGNSAPDKSGLPSDRFSAERTGGSVSTLTIQRTQQEDSAVYLCASSSSRTARIQYFGAGTRLSVL.

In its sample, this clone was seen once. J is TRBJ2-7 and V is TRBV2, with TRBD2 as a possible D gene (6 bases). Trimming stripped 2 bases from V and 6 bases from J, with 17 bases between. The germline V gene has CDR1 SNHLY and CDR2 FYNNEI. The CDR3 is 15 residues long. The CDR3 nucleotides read TGTGCCAGCAGTGAATCGGAGGGGCAATTTTCCGAGCAGTACTTC. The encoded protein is CASSESEGQFSEQYF.

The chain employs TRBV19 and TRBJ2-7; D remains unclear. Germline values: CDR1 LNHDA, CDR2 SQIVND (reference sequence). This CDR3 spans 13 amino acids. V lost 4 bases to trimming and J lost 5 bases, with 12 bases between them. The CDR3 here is CASSTPYYNEQYF. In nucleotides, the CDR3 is TGTGCCAGTAGTACACCTTACTACAACGAGCAGTACTTC.

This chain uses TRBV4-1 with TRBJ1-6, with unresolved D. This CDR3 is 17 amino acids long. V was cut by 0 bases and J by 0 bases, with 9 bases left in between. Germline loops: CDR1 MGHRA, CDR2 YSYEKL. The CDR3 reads CASSQEAESSYNSPLHF. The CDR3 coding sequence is TGCGCCAGCAGCCAAGAGGCGGAAAGCTCCTATAATTCACCCCTCCACTTT.

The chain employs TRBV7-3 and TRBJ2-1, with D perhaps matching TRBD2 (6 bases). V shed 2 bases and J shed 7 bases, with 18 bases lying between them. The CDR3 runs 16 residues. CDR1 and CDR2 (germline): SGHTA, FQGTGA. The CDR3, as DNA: TGTGCCAGCAGCTTAGGGGGAGGCAGGAGAGGAAATGAGCAGTTCTTC. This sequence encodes CASSLGGGRRGNEQFF. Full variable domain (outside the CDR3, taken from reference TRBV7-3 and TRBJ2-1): GAGVSQTPSNKVTEKGKYVELRCDPISGHTALYWYRQSLGQGPEFLIYFQGTGAADDSGLPNDRFFAVRPEGSVSTLKIQRTERGDSAVYLCASSLGGGRRGNEQFFGPGTRLTVL.

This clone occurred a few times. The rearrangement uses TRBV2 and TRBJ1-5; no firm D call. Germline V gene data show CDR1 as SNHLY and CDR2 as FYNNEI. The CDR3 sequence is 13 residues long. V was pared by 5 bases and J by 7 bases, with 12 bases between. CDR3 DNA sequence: TGTGCCAGCAGTAAACAAGGCGGACAGCCCCAGCATTTT. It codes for CASSKQGGQPQHF.

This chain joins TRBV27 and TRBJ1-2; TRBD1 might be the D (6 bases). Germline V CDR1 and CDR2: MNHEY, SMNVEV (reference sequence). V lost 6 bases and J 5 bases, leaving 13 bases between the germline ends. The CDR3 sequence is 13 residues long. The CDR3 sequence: CASRKNREYGYTF. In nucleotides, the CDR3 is TGTGCCAGCAGGAAAAACAGGGAGTATGGCTACACCTTC.

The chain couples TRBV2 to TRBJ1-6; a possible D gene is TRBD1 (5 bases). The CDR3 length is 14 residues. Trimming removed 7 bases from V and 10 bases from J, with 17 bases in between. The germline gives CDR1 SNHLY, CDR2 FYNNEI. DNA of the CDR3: TGTGCCAGCAATATGTTAGGGGCGCGGTCACCCCTCCACTTT. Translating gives CASNMLGARSPLHF. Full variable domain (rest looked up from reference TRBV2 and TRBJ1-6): EPEVTQTPSHQVTQMGQEVILRCVPISNHLYFYWYRQILGQKVEFLVSFYNNEISEKSEIFDDQFSVERPDGSNFTLKIRSTKLEDSAMYFCASNMLGARSPLHFGNGTRLTVT.

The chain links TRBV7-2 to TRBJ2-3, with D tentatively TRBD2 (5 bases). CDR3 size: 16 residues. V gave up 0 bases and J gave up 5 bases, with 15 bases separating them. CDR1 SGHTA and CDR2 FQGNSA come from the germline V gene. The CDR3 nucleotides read TGTGCCAGCAGCTTAGCGGTGGCGGGCAGTCGAGATACGCAGTATTTT. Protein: CASSLAVAGSRDTQYF. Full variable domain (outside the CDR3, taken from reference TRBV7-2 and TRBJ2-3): GAGVSQSPSNKVTEKGKDVELRCDPISGHTALYWYRQSLGQGLEFLIYFQGNSAPDKSGLPSDRFSAERTGGSVSTLTIQRTQQEDSAVYLCASSLAVAGSRDTQYFGPGTRLTVL.